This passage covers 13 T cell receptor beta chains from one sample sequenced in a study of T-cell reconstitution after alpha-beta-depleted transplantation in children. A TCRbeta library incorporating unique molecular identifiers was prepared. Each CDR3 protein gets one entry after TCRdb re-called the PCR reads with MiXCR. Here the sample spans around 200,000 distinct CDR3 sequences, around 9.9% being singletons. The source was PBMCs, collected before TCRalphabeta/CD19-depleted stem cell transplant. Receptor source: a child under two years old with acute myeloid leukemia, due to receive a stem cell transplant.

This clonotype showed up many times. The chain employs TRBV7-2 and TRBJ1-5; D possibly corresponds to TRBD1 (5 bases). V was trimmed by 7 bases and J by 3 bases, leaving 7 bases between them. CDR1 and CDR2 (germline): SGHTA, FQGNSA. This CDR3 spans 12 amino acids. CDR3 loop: CASKGFNQPQHF. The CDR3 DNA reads TGTGCCAGCAAGGGGTTCAATCAGCCCCAGCATTTT.

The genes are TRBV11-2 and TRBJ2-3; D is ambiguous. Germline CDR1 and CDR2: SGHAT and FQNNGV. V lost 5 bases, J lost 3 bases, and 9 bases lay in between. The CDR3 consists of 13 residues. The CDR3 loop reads CASSPGWTDTQYF. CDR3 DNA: TGTGCCAGCAGCCCCGGGTGGACAGATACGCAGTATTTT.

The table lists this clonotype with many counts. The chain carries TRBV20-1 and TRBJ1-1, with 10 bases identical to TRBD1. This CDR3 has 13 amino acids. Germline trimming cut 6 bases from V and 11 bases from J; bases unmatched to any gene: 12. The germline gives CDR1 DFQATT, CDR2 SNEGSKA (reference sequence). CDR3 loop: CSADRGRKGNAFF. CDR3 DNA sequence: TGCAGTGCCGACAGGGGGCGCAAGGGGAATGCTTTCTTT.

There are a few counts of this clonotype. The CDR3 DNA follows: TGCGCCAGCAGTCAATCTAGGGGCGGGGAGCTGTTTTTT. Protein product: CASSQSRGGELFF. The V and J genes are TRBV23-1 and TRBJ2-2; D may be TRBD1 (5 bases). TRBV23-1 is labeled an ORF, and its function is uncertain. The CDR3 totals 13 residues. Trimming cost V 0 bases and J 7 bases, with 6 bases left between them.

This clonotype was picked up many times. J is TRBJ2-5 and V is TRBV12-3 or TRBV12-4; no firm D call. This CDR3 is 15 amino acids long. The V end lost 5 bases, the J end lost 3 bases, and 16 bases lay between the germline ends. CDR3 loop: CASSPRRAEKETQYF. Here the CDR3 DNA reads TGTGCCAGCAGTCCGCGAAGGGCTGAAAAAGAGACCCAGTACTTC.

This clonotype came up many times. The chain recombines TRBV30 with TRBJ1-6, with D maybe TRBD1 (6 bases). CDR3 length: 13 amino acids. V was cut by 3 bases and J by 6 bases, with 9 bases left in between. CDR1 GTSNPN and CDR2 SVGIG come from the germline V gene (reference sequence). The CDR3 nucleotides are TGTGCCTGGAGAACAGGGAGTAATTCACCCCTCCACTTT. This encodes CAWRTGSNSPLHF. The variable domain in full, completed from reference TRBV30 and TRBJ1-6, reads SQTIHQWPATLVQPVGSPLSLECTVEGTSNPNLYWYRQAAGRGLQLLFYSVGIGQISSEVPQNLSASRPQDRQFILSSKKLLLSDSGFYLCAWRTGSNSPLHFGNGTRLTVT.

CDR3: CASQTAAGYEQYF. In nucleotides, the CDR3 is TGCGCCAGCCAAACTGCCGCGGGATACGAGCAGTACTTC. The chain uses TRBV10-2 and TRBJ2-7; D is possibly TRBD2 (6 bases). CDR3 length: 13 amino acids. Trimming shortened V by 8 bases and J by 4 bases, and 15 bases separated the two germline ends. Germline-derived CDR1 and CDR2 are WSHSY and SAAADI.

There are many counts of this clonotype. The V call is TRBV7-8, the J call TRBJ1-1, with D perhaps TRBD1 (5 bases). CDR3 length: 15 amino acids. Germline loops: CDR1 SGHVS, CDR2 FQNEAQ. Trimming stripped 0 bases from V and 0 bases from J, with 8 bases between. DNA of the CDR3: TGTGCCAGCAGCTTAGCGGTGGGACTGAACACTGAAGCTTTCTTT. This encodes CASSLAVGLNTEAFF.

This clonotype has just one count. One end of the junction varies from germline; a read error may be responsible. In DNA, the CDR3 is TGTCCCAGCTCACTACCCCTTGGGGGTTACATTGAGCAGTTCTTC. It translates to CPSSLPLGGYIEQFF. V gene TRBV18 combines with J gene TRBJ2-1; D may be TRBD1 or TRBD2 (5 bases each). The CDR3 length is 15 residues. CDR1 KGHSH and CDR2 LQKENI come from the germline V gene.

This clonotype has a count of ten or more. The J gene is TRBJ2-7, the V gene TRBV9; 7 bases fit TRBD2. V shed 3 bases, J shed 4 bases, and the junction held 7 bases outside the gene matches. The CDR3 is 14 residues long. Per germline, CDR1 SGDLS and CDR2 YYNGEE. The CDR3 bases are TGTGCCAGCAGCGGACACGGACTAGATTACGAGCAGTACTTC. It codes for CASSGHGLDYEQYF.

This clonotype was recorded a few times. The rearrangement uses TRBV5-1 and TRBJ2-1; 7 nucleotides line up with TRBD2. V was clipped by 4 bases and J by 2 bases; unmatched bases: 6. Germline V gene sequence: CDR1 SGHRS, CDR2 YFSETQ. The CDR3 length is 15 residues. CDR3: CASSVTSVTYNEQFF. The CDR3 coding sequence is TGCGCCAGCAGCGTTACTAGCGTCACCTACAATGAGCAGTTCTTC.

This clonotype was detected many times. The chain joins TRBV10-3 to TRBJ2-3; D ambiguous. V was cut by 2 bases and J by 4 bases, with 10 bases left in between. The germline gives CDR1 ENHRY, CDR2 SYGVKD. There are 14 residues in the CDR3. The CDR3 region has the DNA TGTGCCATCAGTGAGAATAGTCGTCCAGATACGCAGTATTTT. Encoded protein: CAISENSRPDTQYF.

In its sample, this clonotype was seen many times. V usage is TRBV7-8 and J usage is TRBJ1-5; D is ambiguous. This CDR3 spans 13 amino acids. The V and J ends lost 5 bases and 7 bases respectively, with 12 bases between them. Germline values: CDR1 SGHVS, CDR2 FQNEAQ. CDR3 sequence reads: CASSVVDSQPQHF. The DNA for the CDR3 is TGTGCCAGCAGCGTTGTGGATAGCCAGCCCCAGCATTTT.